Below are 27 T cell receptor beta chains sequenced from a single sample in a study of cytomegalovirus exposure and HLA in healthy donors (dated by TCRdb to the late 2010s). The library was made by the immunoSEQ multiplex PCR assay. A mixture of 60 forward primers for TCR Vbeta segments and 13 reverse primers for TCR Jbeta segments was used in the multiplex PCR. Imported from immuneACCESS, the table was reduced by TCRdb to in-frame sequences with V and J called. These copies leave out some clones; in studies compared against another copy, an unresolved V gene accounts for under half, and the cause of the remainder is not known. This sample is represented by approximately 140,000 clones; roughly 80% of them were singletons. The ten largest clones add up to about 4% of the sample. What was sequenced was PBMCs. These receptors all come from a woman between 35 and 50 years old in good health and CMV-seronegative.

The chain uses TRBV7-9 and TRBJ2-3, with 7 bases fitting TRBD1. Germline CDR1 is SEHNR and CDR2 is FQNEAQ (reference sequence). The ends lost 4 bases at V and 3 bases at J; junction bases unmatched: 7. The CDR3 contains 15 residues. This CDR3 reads CASSSHRGGTDTQYF. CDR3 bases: TGTGCCAGCAGCTCCCACAGGGGCGGGACAGATACGCAGTATTTT.

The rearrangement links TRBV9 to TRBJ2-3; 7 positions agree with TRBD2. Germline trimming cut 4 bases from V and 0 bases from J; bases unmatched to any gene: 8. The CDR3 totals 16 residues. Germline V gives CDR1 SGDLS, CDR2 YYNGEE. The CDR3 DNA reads TGTGCCAGCAGCCGGCGGGCGGGGGATAGCACAGATACGCAGTATTTT. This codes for CASSRRAGDSTDTQYF. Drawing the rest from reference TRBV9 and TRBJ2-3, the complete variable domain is DSGVTQTPKHLITATGQRVTLRCSPRSGDLSVYWYQQSLDQGLQFLIQYYNGEERAKGNILERFSAQQFPDLHSELNLSSLELGDSALYFCASSRRAGDSTDTQYFGPGTRLTVL.

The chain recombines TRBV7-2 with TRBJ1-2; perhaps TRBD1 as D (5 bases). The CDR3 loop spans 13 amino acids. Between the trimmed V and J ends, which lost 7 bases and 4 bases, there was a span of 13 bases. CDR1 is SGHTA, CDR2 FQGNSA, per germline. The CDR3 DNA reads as TGTGCCAGCAACGCCGACAGTCTCTATGGCTACACCTTC. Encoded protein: CASNADSLYGYTF. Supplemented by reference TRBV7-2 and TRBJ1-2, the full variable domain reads GAGVSQSPSNKVTEKGKDVELRCDPISGHTALYWYRQSLGQGLEFLIYFQGNSAPDKSGLPSDRFSAERTGGSVSTLTIQRTQQEDSAVYLCASNADSLYGYTFGSGTRLTVV.

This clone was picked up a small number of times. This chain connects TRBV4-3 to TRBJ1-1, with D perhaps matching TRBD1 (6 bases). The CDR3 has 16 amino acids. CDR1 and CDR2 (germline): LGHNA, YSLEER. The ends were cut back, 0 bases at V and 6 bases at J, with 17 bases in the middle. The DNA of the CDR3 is TGCGCCAGCAGCCAAGATCATTTTTCCAGGGGAGCTGAAGCTTTCTTT. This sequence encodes CASSQDHFSRGAEAFF.

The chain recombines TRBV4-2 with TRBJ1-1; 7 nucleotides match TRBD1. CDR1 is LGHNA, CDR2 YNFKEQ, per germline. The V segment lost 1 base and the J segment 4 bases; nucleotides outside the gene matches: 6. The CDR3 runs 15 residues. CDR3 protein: CASSQGRGRRTEAFF. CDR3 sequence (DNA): TGTGCCAGCAGCCAAGGGAGGGGGCGGCGCACTGAAGCTTTCTTT.

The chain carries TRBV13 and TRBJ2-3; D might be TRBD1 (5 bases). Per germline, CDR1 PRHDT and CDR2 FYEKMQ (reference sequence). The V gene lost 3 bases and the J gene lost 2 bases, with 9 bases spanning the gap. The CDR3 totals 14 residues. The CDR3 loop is CASSLGPITDTQYF. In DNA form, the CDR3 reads TGTGCCAGCAGCTTGGGGCCAATCACAGATACGCAGTATTTT.

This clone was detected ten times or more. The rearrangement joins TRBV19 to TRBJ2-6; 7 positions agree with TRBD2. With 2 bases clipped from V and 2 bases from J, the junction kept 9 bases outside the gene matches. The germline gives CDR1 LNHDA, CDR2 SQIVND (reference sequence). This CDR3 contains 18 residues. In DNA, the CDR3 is TGTGCCAGTAGTATACCAGGGAGGGTATCTGCTGGGGCCAACGTCCTGACTTTC. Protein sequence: CASSIPGRVSAGANVLTF.

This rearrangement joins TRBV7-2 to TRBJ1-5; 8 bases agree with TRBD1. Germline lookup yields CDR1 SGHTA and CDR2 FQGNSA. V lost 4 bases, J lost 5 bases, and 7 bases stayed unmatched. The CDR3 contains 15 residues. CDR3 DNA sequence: TGTGCCAGCAGCTCCCAGGGGGACAGGTATCAGCCCCAGCATTTT. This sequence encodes CASSSQGDRYQPQHF.

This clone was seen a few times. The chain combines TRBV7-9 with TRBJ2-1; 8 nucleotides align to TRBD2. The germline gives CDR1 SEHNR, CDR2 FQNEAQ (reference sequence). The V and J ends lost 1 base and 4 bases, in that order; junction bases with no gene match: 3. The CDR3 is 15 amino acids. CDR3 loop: CASSLGGGRYNEQFF. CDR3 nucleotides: TGTGCCAGCAGCTTAGGCGGGGGGCGGTACAATGAGCAGTTCTTC.

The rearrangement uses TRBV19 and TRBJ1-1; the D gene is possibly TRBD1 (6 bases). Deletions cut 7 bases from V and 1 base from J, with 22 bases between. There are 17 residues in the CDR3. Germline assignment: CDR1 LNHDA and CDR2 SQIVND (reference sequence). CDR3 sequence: CASNTLGSRGQNTEAFF. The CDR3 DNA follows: TGTGCCAGTAACACCCTAGGGTCAAGGGGACAGAACACTGAAGCTTTCTTT.

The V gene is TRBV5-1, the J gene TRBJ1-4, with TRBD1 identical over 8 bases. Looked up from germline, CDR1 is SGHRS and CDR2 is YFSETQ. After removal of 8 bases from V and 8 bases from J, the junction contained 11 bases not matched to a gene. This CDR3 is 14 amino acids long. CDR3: CASRTQGAREKLFF. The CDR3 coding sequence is TGCGCCAGTCGAACCCAGGGGGCGCGAGAAAAACTGTTTTTT.

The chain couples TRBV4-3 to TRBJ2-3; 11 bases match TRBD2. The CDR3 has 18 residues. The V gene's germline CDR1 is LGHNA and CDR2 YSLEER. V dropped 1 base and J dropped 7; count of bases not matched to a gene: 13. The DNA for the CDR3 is TGCGCCAGCAGCCAAGGCCTACCGGGACTAGCGGAGGTATATACGCAGTATTTT. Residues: CASSQGLPGLAEVYTQYF.

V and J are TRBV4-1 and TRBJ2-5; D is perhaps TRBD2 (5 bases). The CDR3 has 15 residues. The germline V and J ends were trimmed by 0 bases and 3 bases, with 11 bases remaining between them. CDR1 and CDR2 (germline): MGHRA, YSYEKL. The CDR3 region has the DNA TGCGCCAGCAGCCAAGATTTTACTAGAAAAGAGACCCAGTACTTC. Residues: CASSQDFTRKETQYF.

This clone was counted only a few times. CDR3 sequence: CASSSSQVSGKETQYF. In nucleotides, the CDR3 is TGTGCCAGCAGCTCCTCGCAGGTTAGCGGAAAAGAGACCCAGTACTTC. J is TRBJ2-5 and V is TRBV7-2, with a possible D match to TRBD2 (6 bases). Trimming shortened V by 4 bases and J by 3 bases, and 18 bases separated the two germline ends. The germline V gene has CDR1 SGHTA and CDR2 FQGNSA. CDR3 length: 16 residues.

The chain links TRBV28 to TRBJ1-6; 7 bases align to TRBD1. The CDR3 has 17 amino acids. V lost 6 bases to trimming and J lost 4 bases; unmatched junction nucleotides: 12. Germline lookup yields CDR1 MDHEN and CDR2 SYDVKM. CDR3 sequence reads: CASSSRPWDSYNSPLHF. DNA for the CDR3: TGTGCCAGCAGCTCCAGGCCCTGGGACAGTTATAATTCACCCCTCCACTTT.

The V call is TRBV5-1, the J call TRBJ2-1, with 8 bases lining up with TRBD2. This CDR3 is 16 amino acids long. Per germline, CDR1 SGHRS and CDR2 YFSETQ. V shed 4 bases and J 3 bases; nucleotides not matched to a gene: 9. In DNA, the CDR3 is TGCGCCAGCAGCCCACCGGGAGGGGGGGGCTACAATGAGCAGTTCTTC. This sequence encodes CASSPPGGGGYNEQFF.

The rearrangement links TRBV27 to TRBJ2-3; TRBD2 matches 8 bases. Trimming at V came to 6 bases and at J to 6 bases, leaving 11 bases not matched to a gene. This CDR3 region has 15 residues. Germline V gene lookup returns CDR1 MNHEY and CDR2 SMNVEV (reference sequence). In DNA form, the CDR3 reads TGTGCCAGCAGCTGGAGCGGGGGCCAGCTGGATACGCAGTATTTT. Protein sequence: CASSWSGGQLDTQYF.

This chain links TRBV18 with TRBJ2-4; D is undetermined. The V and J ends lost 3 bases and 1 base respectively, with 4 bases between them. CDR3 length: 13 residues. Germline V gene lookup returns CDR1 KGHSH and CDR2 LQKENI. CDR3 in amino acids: CASSPEAKNIQYF. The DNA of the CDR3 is TGTGCCAGCTCACCTGAGGCCAAAAACATTCAGTACTTC.

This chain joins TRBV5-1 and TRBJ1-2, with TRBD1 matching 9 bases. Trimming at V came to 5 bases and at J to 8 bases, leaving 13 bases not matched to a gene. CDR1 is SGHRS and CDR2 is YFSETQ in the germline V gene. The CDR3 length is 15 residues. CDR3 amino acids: CASSRGQGGMEGYTF. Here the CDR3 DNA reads TGCGCCAGCAGTCGGGGACAGGGAGGAATGGAGGGCTACACCTTC.

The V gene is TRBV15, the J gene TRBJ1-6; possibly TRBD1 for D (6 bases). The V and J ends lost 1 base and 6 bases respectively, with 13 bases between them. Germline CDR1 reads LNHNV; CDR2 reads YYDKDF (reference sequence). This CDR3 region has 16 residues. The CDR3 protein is CATSRGAGAGNSPLHF. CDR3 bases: TGTGCCACCAGCAGAGGGGCAGGGGCTGGTAATTCACCCCTCCACTTT.

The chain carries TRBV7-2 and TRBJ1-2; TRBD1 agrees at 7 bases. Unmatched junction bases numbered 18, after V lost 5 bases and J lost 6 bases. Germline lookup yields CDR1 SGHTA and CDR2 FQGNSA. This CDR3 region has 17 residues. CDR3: CASSISRILQGPDGYTF. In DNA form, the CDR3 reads TGTGCCAGCAGCATCAGCCGAATACTACAGGGGCCAGATGGCTACACCTTC.

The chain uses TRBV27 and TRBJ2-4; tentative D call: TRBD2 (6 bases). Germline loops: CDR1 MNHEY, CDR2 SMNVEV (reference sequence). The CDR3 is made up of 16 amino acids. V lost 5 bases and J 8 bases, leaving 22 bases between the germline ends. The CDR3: CASSTKTGTPRDIQYF. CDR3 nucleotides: TGTGCCAGCAGTACCAAAACCGGGACTCCCCGGGACATTCAGTACTTC.

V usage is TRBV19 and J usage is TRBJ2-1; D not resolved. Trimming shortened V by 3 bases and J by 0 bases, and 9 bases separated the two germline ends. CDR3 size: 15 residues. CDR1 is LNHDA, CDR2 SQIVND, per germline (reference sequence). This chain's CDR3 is CASSIESGSYNEQFF. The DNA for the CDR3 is TGTGCCAGTAGTATTGAGTCCGGCTCCTACAATGAGCAGTTCTTC.

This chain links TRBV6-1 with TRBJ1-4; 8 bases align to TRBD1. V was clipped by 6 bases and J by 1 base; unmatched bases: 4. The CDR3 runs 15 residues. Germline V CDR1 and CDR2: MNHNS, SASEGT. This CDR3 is CASSIDRGTNEKLFF. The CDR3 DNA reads TGTGCCAGCAGCATAGACAGGGGAACTAATGAAAAACTGTTTTTT.

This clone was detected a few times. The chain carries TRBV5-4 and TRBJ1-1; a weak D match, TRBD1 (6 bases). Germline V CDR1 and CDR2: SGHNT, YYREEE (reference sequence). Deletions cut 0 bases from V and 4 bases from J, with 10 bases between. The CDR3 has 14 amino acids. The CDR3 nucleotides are TGTGCCAGCAGCTTGGCACAGGGTCGCACTGAAGCTTTCTTT. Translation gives CASSLAQGRTEAFF.

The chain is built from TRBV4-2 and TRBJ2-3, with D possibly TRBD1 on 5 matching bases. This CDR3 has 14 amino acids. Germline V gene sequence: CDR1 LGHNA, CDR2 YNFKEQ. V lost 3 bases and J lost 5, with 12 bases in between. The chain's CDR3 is CASSHGRVGDTQYF. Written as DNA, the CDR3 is TGTGCCAGCAGCCACGGCAGGGTTGGAGATACGCAGTATTTT.

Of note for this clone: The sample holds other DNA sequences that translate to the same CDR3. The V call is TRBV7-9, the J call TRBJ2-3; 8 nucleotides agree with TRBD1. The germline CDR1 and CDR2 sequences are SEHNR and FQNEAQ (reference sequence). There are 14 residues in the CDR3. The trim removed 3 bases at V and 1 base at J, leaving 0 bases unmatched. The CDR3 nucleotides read TGTGCCAGCAGCTTGGGACAGGGCACAGATACGCAGTATTTT. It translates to CASSLGQGTDTQYF.